This T cell receptor beta chain was retrieved from a study of molecular identifiers for immune sequencing clone quantification. This clonotype was detected only a few times. TCRdb passed the PCR reads through MiXCR, listing each CDR3 protein once. The sample consists of approximately 550,000 distinct CDR3 sequences, around 25% of them appearing once. This CDR3 has 18 residues. Germline CDR1 SNHLY, CDR2 FYNNEI. The V gene end was trimmed by 2 bases and the J gene end by 2 bases; junction bases not matched to a gene: 12. The TCR sequence derives from a human donor in good health. Some libraries in this study had Jurkat cell RNA spiked in. The chain carries TRBV2 and TRBJ2-3, with 8 positions matching TRBD1. The specimen was naive CD8+ T cells from blood, with Jurkat cell RNA spiked in. Subset given: FACS-sorted CD8+CD4-CCR7+CD45RA+ naive T cells. The CDR3 bases are TGTGCCAGCAGTGAACTGGGCGGGACAGGTGTCCCCACAGATACGCAGTATTTT. Translating it yields CASSELGGTGVPTDTQYF. The entire variable domain, with the rest obtained from reference TRBV2 and TRBJ2-3, is as follows: EPEVTQTPSHQVTQMGQEVILRCVPISNHLYFYWYRQILGQKVEFLVSFYNNEISEKSEIFDDQFSVERPDGSNFTLKIRSTKLEDSAMYFCASSELGGTGVPTDTQYFGPGTRLTVL.